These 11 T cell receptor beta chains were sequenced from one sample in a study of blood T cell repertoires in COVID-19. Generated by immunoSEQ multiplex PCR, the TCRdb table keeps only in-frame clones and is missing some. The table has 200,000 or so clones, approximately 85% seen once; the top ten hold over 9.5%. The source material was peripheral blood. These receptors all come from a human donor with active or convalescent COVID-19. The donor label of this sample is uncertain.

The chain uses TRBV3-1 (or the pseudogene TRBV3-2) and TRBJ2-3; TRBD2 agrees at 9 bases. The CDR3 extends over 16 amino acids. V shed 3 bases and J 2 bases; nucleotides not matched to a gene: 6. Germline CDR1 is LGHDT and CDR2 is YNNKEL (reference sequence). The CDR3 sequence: CASSQHAGGFTDTQYF. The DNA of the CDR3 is TGTGCCAGCAGCCAGCATGCGGGGGGGTTCACAGATACGCAGTATTTT.

The chain's CDR3 is CASSLEGGSTDTQYF. In DNA form, the CDR3 reads TGTGCCAGCAGCTTAGAGGGCGGGAGCACAGATACGCAGTATTTT. This chain connects TRBV7-9 to TRBJ2-3; maybe TRBD2 (5 bases). V was shortened by 1 base and J by 0 bases, with 8 bases between the two germline ends. Germline loops: CDR1 SEHNR, CDR2 FQNEAQ (reference sequence). The CDR3 loop spans 15 amino acids.

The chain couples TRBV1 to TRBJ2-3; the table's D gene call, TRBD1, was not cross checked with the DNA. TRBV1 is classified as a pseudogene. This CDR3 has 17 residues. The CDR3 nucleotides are TGCACCAGCAGCCAGAGGGGGCCGGCGAGAGCGGCAGATACGCAGTATTTT. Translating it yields CTSSQRGPARAADTQYF.

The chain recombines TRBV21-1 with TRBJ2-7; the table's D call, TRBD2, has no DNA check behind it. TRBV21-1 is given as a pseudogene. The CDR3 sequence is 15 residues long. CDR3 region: CASSARLTRSYEQYF. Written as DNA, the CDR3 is TGTGCCAGCAGCGCCCGACTTACCCGCTCCTACGAGCAGTACTTC.

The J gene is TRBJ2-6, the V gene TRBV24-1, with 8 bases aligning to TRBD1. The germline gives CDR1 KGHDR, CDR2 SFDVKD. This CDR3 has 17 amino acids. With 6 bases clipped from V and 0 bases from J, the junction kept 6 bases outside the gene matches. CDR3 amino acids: CATSPRQGPSGANVLTF. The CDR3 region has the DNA TGTGCCACCAGTCCCCGACAGGGGCCCTCTGGGGCCAACGTCCTGACTTTC.

The CDR3, as DNA: TGTGCCAGCAGTTTAAGTAACCAAGAGAGCGAGCAGTACTTC. Translation gives CASSLSNQESEQYF. The chain uses TRBV27 and TRBJ2-7, with D unclear. The CDR3 length is 14 residues. Per germline, CDR1 MNHEY and CDR2 SMNVEV (reference sequence). Trimming took off 2 bases at V and 6 bases at J, with 14 bases between the two ends.

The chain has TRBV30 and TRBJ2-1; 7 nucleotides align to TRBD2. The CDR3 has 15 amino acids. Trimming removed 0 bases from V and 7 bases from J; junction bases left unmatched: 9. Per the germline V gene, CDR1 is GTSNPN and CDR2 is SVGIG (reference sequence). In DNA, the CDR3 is TGTGCCTGGAGTGTCGGCGGGAGTTATTTTAATGAGCAGTTCTTC. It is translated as CAWSVGGSYFNEQFF.

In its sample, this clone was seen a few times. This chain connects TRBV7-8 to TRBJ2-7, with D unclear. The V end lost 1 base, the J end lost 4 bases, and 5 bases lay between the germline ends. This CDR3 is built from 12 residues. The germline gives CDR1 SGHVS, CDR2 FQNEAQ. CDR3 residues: CASSLDPYEQYF. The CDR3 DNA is TGTGCCAGCAGCTTAGATCCGTACGAGCAGTACTTC.

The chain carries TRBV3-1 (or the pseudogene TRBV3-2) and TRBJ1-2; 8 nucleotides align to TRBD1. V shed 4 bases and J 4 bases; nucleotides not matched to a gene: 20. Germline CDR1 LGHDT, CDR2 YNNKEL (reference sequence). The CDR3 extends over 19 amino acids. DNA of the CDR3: TGTGCCAGCAGCCGCAACGTGGCGAGGACAGGGAGCGTCGGCTATGGCTACACCTTC. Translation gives CASSRNVARTGSVGYGYTF.

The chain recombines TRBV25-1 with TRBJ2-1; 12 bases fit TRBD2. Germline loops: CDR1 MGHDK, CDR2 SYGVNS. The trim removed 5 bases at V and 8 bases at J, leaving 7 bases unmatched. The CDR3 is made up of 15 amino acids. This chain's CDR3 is CASSPSPSGRDEQFF. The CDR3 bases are TGTGCCAGCAGTCCATCCCCTAGCGGGAGGGATGAGCAGTTCTTC.

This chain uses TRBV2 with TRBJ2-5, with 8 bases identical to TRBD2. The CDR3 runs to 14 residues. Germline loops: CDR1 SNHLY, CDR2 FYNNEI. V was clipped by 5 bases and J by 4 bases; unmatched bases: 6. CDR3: CASSPGLARETQYF. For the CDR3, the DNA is TGTGCCAGCAGTCCTGGACTAGCTCGAGAGACCCAGTACTTC.